The clone carrying this T cell receptor beta chain has at least ten counts. What it recognizes is unknown. Every sequencing run drew on 15-18 subjects and yielded over 200 million TCR-beta sequences. Using its own MiXCR run on the 5' RACE reads, TCRdb lists one record per CDR3 protein. The data contain about 48,000 distinct CDR3 sequences, around 2% of them singletons. Unsorted libraries were prepared from 2 million PBMCs that had been stored at -80 C. These data come from a study of neurological immune-mediated disorders. Study background: In a group of around 34 multiple sclerosis patients, approximately 30 had the relapsing-remitting type and 3 had the secondary progressive type.

Study findings and constraints: One related-CDR3 cluster, which may be a signature, held the repertoires of 18 of 34 multiple sclerosis patients after phylogenetic grouping.

The germline V gene has CDR1 MNHEY and CDR2 SMNVEV (reference sequence). V was clipped by 5 bases and J by 5 bases, with 15 bases between them. The CDR3 covers 14 residues. The chain couples TRBV27 to TRBJ1-1; no definite D call. The sample comprised PBMCs. The origin of this receptor is a woman aged 40 to 50 with multiple sclerosis. The DNA for the CDR3 is TGTGCCAGCAGTGGGAAGGGCAAGAGGACTGAAGCTTTCTTT. Translation: CASSGKGKRTEAFF.